Presented here are 31 T cell receptor beta chains from one specimen sequenced in a study of T cells in Graves' hyperthyroidism and ophthalmopathy. What was amplified from RNA transcripts were TCR beta CDR3 regions. The HTBI primer set drove a first-round RT-PCR of the TCR CDR3. TCRdb independently ran MiXCR on the multiplex PCR reads; one entry per CDR3 protein. Found here are over 350,000 distinct CDR3 sequences, about 18% of them singletons; the top ten hold 40%. What was sequenced was blood. The source of these receptors is a man aged 18-30 years with Graves' ophthalmopathy.

This clonotype was seen at least ten times. The chain combines TRBV11-3 with TRBJ2-3; D is perhaps TRBD1 (6 bases). Trimming left V 5 bases short and J 0 bases short, with 12 bases between. Germline loops: CDR1 SGHNT, CDR2 YENEEA. The CDR3 loop spans 15 amino acids. The CDR3 is CASSPGQSSTDTQYF. The CDR3 bases are TGTGCCAGCAGCCCCGGACAGAGTAGCACAGATACGCAGTATTTT.

There are many counts of this clonotype. This chain uses TRBV27 with TRBJ2-1; tentatively, D is TRBD1 or TRBD2 (6 bases each). CDR1 MNHEY and CDR2 SMNVEV come from the germline V gene (reference sequence). Trimming removed 2 bases from V and 6 bases from J, with 26 bases in between. The CDR3 contains 19 residues. The CDR3, as DNA: TGTGCCAGCAGTTTAAAAAAAACCTTCGGGGGCGAGGGCCGCAATGAGCAGTTCTTC. Residues: CASSLKKTFGGEGRNEQFF.

The chain has TRBV15 and TRBJ2-3; no clear D. Germline V lookup: CDR1 LNHNV, CDR2 YYDKDF (reference sequence). The CDR3 sequence is 16 residues long. Trimming shortened V by 0 bases and J by 4 bases, and 14 bases separated the two germline ends. Here the CDR3 reads CATSRDGISLSDTQYF. The DNA of the CDR3 is TGTGCCACCAGCAGAGATGGTATATCGCTCTCAGATACGCAGTATTTT.

This clonotype occurred many times. The chain joins TRBV6-2 or TRBV6-3 to TRBJ2-3, with unresolved D. The germline V and J ends were trimmed by 0 bases and 5 bases, with 9 bases remaining between them. The CDR3 sequence is 14 residues long. The germline V gene has CDR1 MNHEY and CDR2 SVGEGT. The CDR3 region has the DNA TGTGCCAGCAGTTACTCCACAGTGATAGATACGCAGTATTTT. The encoded protein is CASSYSTVIDTQYF.

The table lists this clonotype with many counts. CDR3 residues: CASSLDFGGETQYF. The CDR3 nucleotides read TGTGCCAGCAGTTTAGACTTCGGGGGGGAGACCCAGTACTTC. The chain employs TRBV28 and TRBJ2-5; TRBD2 matches 7 bases. Germline CDR1 MDHEN, CDR2 SYDVKM. The length of the CDR3 is 14 residues. Trimming at V came to 2 bases and at J to 5 bases, leaving 5 bases not matched to a gene. Filled out from reference TRBV28 and TRBJ2-5, the complete variable domain reads DVKVTQSSRYLVKRTGEKVFLECVQDMDHENMFWYRQDPGLGLRLIYFSYDVKMKEKGDIPEGYSVSREKKERFSLILESASTNQTSMYLCASSLDFGGETQYFGPGTRLLVL.

This clonotype was seen a few times. V usage is TRBV5-1 and J usage is TRBJ2-7; 9 nucleotides align to TRBD2. The CDR3 has 16 residues. V trimming: 0 bases; J trimming: 5 bases; junction bases outside the gene matches: 9. The germline V gene encodes CDR1 SGHRS and CDR2 YFSETQ. Here the CDR3 reads CASSLEAAGGYHEQYF. As DNA, the CDR3 is TGCGCCAGCAGCTTGGAGGCAGCGGGGGGTTACCACGAGCAGTACTTC. Using reference TRBV5-1 and TRBJ2-7 for the parts outside the CDR3, the full variable domain is KAGVTQTPRYLIKTRGQQVTLSCSPISGHRSVSWYQQTPGQGLQFLFEYFSETQRNKGNFPGRFSGRQFSNSRSEMNVSTLELGDSALYLCASSLEAAGGYHEQYFGPGTRLTVT.

The genes are TRBV7-9 and TRBJ2-7; no clear D gene. The CDR3 covers 13 residues. Trimming left V 3 bases short and J 6 bases short, with 12 bases between. CDR1 SEHNR and CDR2 FQNEAQ come from the germline V gene (reference sequence). The DNA of the CDR3 is TGTGCCAGCAGCTTTGGACCCGGAGTCGAGCAGTACTTC. Protein: CASSFGPGVEQYF.

In this sample, this clonotype turned up many times. CDR3 amino acids: CATDGRDPYEQYF. CDR3 DNA: TGTGCCACGGACGGCCGGGATCCCTACGAGCAGTACTTC. The chain joins TRBV2 to TRBJ2-7, with D possibly being TRBD2 (5 bases). V was clipped by 10 bases and J by 2 bases, with 15 bases between them. The germline V gene encodes CDR1 SNHLY and CDR2 FYNNEI. The CDR3 runs 13 residues.

This clonotype was seen ten or more times. The V and J genes are TRBV7-2 and TRBJ2-5, with TRBD2 matching over 8 bases. The V gene end was trimmed by 0 bases and the J gene end by 6 bases; junction bases not matched to a gene: 9. CDR3 length: 16 residues. Looked up from germline, CDR1 is SGHTA and CDR2 is FQGNSA. As DNA, the CDR3 is TGTGCCAGCAGCTTAGCGCCGGGACCGGGAGGGAAGACCCAGTACTTC. Protein product: CASSLAPGPGGKTQYF.

Ten or more counts support this clonotype. The chain uses TRBV28 and TRBJ1-4; D may be TRBD1 (5 bases). CDR1 is MDHEN and CDR2 is SYDVKM in the germline V gene. The CDR3 sequence is 14 residues long. V was shortened by 6 bases and J by 5 bases, with 13 bases between the two germline ends. The CDR3 region is CASSPGPLNEKLFF. The CDR3 DNA follows: TGTGCCAGCAGCCCGGGACCGCTAAATGAAAAACTGTTTTTT.

This clonotype was detected only a few times. The chain employs TRBV20-1 and TRBJ2-3; 13 bases align to TRBD2. The CDR3 covers 16 residues. Trimming cost V 2 bases and J 7 bases; bases outside gene matches: 9. Germline assignment: CDR1 DFQATT and CDR2 SNEGSKA (reference sequence). The CDR3 protein is CSARPTSGGSSNTQYF. CDR3 sequence (DNA): TGCAGTGCTAGACCGACTAGCGGGGGGTCAAGCAATACGCAGTATTTT.

The chain couples TRBV20-1 to TRBJ2-1; unclear D gene. CDR3 length: 17 residues. CDR1 is DFQATT, CDR2 SNEGSKA, per germline (reference sequence). V was shortened by 0 bases and J by 4 bases, with 19 bases between the two germline ends. CDR3 sequence: CSARDQVVRPTYNEQFF. In nucleotides, the CDR3 is TGCAGTGCTAGAGATCAAGTGGTCCGACCAACTTACAATGAGCAGTTCTTC.

This clonotype was detected a few times. The rearrangement links TRBV13 to TRBJ2-4; D is unclear. V was pared by 5 bases and J by 3 bases, with 11 bases between. Germline CDR1 is PRHDT and CDR2 is FYEKMQ (reference sequence). CDR3 length: 14 amino acids. The DNA of the CDR3 is TGTGCCAGCAGCCCACCGGTCGGCAAAAACATTCAGTACTTC. The encoded protein is CASSPPVGKNIQYF.

This clonotype was counted many times. The chain recombines TRBV9 with TRBJ2-3; 7 bases align to TRBD2. Trimming took 4 bases from V and 7 from J; bases not matched to a gene: 9. The CDR3 covers 14 residues. CDR1 and CDR2 from the germline V gene are SGDLS and YYNGEE. The CDR3 region has the DNA TGTGCCAGCAGCCCCCGGGGAGCGGGGTATACGCAGTATTTT. This encodes CASSPRGAGYTQYF.

This clonotype came up many times. This chain joins TRBV5-1 and TRBJ2-1; the match to TRBD1 covers 10 bases. J lost 3 bases, V lost 4 bases, and 7 bases had no gene match. CDR3 length: 16 amino acids. The germline CDR1 and CDR2 sequences are SGHRS and YFSETQ. The DNA of the CDR3 is TGCGCCAGCAGCACCGCCGGGACAGGGGTCTACAATGAGCAGTTCTTC. The encoded protein is CASSTAGTGVYNEQFF.

This clonotype was counted ten times or more. The chain links TRBV7-9 to TRBJ1-4; possibly TRBD1 for D (6 bases). The CDR3 loop spans 13 amino acids. Germline V CDR1 and CDR2: SEHNR, FQNEAQ (reference sequence). The V end lost 6 bases, the J end lost 8 bases, and 13 bases lay between the germline ends. Here the CDR3 reads CASSYRTEEKLFF. CDR3 in DNA: TGTGCCAGCAGTTATCGGACAGAAGAAAAACTGTTTTTT.

The V gene is TRBV28, the J gene TRBJ1-2; TRBD1 is a possible D gene (6 bases). Looked up from germline, CDR1 is MDHEN and CDR2 is SYDVKM. This CDR3 contains 15 residues. Trimming removed 8 bases from V and 6 bases from J, with 22 bases in between. The CDR3 DNA reads as TGTGCCAGCTGGGACCTTTCAGGGGTTTCTAATGGCTACACCTTC. Translating gives CASWDLSGVSNGYTF.

This clonotype came up many times. The V call is TRBV20-1, the J call TRBJ1-1; perhaps TRBD1 as D (5 bases). Germline CDR1 reads DFQATT; CDR2 reads SNEGSKA (reference sequence). CDR3 length: 13 amino acids. The V gene lost 0 bases and the J gene lost 4 bases, with 9 bases spanning the gap. CDR3 sequence (DNA): TGCAGTGCTAGAGACAGGGTGGTCACTGAAGCTTTCTTT. Translating it yields CSARDRVVTEAFF.

This sequence joins TRBV6-1 and TRBJ2-4; D is unresolved. Germline CDR1 and CDR2: MNHNS and SASEGT. This CDR3 region has 13 residues. Trimming removed 3 bases at V and 1 base at J, with 4 bases between. The chain's CDR3 is CASSDGAKNIQYF. The CDR3 DNA is TGTGCCAGCAGTGATGGGGCCAAAAACATTCAGTACTTC.

This chain connects TRBV20-1 to TRBJ1-1; 7 nucleotides agree with TRBD1. CDR3 length: 12 residues. CDR1 is DFQATT and CDR2 is SNEGSKA in the germline V gene (reference sequence). J lost 8 bases, V lost 0 bases, and 3 bases had no gene match. CDR3 DNA sequence: TGCAGTGCTAGAGATAAGGGACAGGAAGCTTTCTTT. Amino acid sequence: CSARDKGQEAFF.

This clonotype was counted a few times. The chain combines TRBV19 with TRBJ1-2; TRBD1 agrees at 7 bases. The CDR3 is 13 amino acids. CDR1 LNHDA and CDR2 SQIVND come from the germline V gene (reference sequence). V lost 7 bases to trimming and J lost 5 bases; unmatched junction nucleotides: 7. The CDR3 spells CASTYDREYGYTF. For the CDR3, the DNA is TGTGCCAGTACCTACGACAGGGAGTATGGCTACACCTTC. Full variable domain (rest looked up from reference TRBV19 and TRBJ1-2): DGGITQSPKYLFRKEGQNVTLSCEQNLNHDAMYWYRQDPGQGLRLIYYSQIVNDFQKGDIAEGYSVSREKKESFPLTVTSAQKNPTAFYLCASTYDREYGYTFGSGTRLTVV.

This clonotype was found many times. This rearrangement joins TRBV5-1 to TRBJ2-3; 10 bases are shared with TRBD1. This CDR3 is built from 16 residues. Trimming at V came to 7 bases and at J to 9 bases, leaving 17 bases not matched to a gene. Germline V gene data show CDR1 as SGHRS and CDR2 as YFSETQ. The CDR3 nucleotides read TGCGCCAGCCACACCACCGGGACAGGGGCTGTTGGGACGCAGTATTTT. Translated: CASHTTGTGAVGTQYF.

The gene calls are TRBV19 and TRBJ2-2; TRBD1 might be the D (6 bases). Germline values: CDR1 LNHDA, CDR2 SQIVND (reference sequence). Between the trimmed V and J ends, which lost 10 bases and 4 bases, there was a span of 13 bases. The CDR3 is 13 residues long. CDR3 region: CATRQATTGELFF. The CDR3 DNA reads as TGTGCCACTCGACAGGCTACCACCGGGGAGCTGTTTTTT.

The chain recombines TRBV4-1 with TRBJ2-7; TRBD1 might be the D (5 bases). V lost 2 bases to trimming and J lost 6 bases, with 8 bases between them. Germline V CDR1 and CDR2: MGHRA, YSYEKL. This CDR3 spans 12 amino acids. CDR3 sequence reads: CASSQQGGEQYF. CDR3 DNA: TGCGCCAGCAGCCAACAGGGTGGCGAGCAGTACTTC.

This clonotype was detected a few times. This sequence joins TRBV9 and TRBJ1-1, with a tentative D call TRBD1 (6 bases). Trimming shortened V by 0 bases and J by 6 bases, and 18 bases separated the two germline ends. The germline gives CDR1 SGDLS, CDR2 YYNGEE. CDR3 length equals 16 residues. This CDR3 is CASSVDAGVGDAEAFF. The CDR3 DNA is TGTGCCAGCAGCGTAGACGCAGGGGTAGGGGACGCTGAAGCTTTCTTT.

Ten or more counts support this clonotype. The chain joins TRBV2 to TRBJ2-2, with 7 bases fitting TRBD1. This CDR3 region has 16 residues. V dropped 0 bases and J dropped 6; count of bases not matched to a gene: 7. Germline-derived CDR1 and CDR2 are SNHLY and FYNNEI. CDR3 amino acids: CASSEARGRAPGELFF. The CDR3 DNA follows: TGTGCCAGCAGTGAAGCGAGGGGGCGAGCACCCGGGGAGCTGTTTTTT.

This chain joins TRBV11-2 and TRBJ1-2; no definite D call. Trimming cost V 5 bases and J 5 bases, with 12 bases left between them. Germline V gene lookup returns CDR1 SGHAT and CDR2 FQNNGV. The length of the CDR3 is 13 residues. CDR3 DNA: TGTGCCAGCAGCCCCCCTACAACATATGGCTACACCTTC. The encoded protein is CASSPPTTYGYTF.

This clonotype has ten or more counts. The chain links TRBV3-1 to TRBJ2-1; D may be TRBD1 (6 bases). CDR1 LGHDT and CDR2 YNNKEL come from the germline V gene (reference sequence). V lost 2 bases and J lost 6, with 11 bases in between. The CDR3 totals 14 residues. The CDR3 here is CASSQREGGNEQFF. As DNA, the CDR3 is TGTGCCAGCAGCCAAAGGGAAGGGGGCAATGAGCAGTTCTTC.

This clonotype was counted ten times or more. The chain combines TRBV12-3 or TRBV12-4 with TRBJ1-1, with D maybe TRBD1 (5 bases). V lost 5 bases and J 4 bases, leaving 14 bases between the germline ends. CDR3 size: 14 residues. In nucleotides, the CDR3 is TGTGCCAGCAGTCGGGGGGTCTCCACCACTGAAGCTTTCTTT. Protein sequence: CASSRGVSTTEAFF.

V and J are TRBV11-3 and TRBJ2-1, with TRBD2 matching 7 bases. V dropped 5 bases and J dropped 7; count of bases not matched to a gene: 11. The germline CDR1 and CDR2 sequences are SGHNT and YENEEA. This CDR3 is built from 15 residues. The CDR3 protein is CASSTGTTASNEQFF. The CDR3 nucleotides are TGTGCCAGCAGCACCGGGACTACGGCAAGTAATGAGCAGTTCTTC.

Only a few counts were recorded for this clonotype. The J gene is TRBJ1-2, the V gene TRBV19; no reliable D call. Germline-derived CDR1 and CDR2 are LNHDA and SQIVND (reference sequence). Trimming shortened V by 7 bases and J by 5 bases, and 14 bases separated the two germline ends. The CDR3 is 13 amino acids. CDR3 sequence reads: CASNLKAEYGYTF. CDR3 DNA sequence: TGTGCCAGTAATCTCAAGGCGGAGTATGGCTACACCTTC.